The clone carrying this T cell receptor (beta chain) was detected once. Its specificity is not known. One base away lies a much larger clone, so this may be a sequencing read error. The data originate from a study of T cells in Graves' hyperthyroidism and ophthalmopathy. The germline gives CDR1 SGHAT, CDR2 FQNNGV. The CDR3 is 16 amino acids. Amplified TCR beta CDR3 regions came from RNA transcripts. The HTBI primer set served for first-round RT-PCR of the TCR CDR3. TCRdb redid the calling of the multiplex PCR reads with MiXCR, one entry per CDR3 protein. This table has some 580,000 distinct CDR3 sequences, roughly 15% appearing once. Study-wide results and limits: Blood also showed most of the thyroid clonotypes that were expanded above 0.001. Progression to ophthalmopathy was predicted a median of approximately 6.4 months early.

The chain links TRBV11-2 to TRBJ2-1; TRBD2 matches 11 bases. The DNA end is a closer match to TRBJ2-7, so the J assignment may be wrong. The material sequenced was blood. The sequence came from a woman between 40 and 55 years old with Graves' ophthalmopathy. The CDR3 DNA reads TGTGCCAGCAGCTGGACTAGCGGGCCGAACTACAATGAGCAGTACTTC. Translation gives CASSWTSGPNYNEQYF.